This T cell receptor beta chain was found in a study of CXCR3-negative and CXCR3-positive naive CD8 T cells. About this clonotype: Antigen: not known.

The TRB cDNA libraries were prepared by 5' RACE with UMI labels. Following a re-call of the 5' RACE reads, TCRdb has one entry per CDR3 protein and lacks DNA. The sample totals 45,000 to 65,000 distinct CDR3 sequences; its top ten clones hold 20% to 25%. Whole-study results and caveats: Both naive subsets had comparably high diversity; memory CD8+ cells much lower.

The CDR3 loop spans 13 amino acids. In germline, CDR1 is MDHEN, CDR2 SYDVKM. The clonotype originates from a human donor in good health. Some clones in this sample may be carry-over from other donors' samples. The material sequenced was memory CD8+ T cells from blood. The rearrangement links TRBV28 to TRBJ2-7. CDR3: CASRSGGAYEQYF.